The T cell receptor beta chain described here comes from a study of blood T cell repertoires in COVID-19. This table comes from immunoSEQ multiplex PCR, and its TCRdb copy is limited to in-frame clones, with some not included. The table has about 260,000 clones, roughly nine tenths seen once. With 4 bases removed from V and 0 bases from J, the gap between germline ends came to 9 bases. The CDR3 is 14 amino acids. CDR1 and CDR2 from the germline V gene are SGHDN and FVKESK. V usage is TRBV14 and J usage is TRBJ1-1, with D tentatively TRBD1 (6 bases). This sequence originates from a man aged 35-49 years with active or convalescent COVID-19. Specimen: peripheral blood. In DNA, the CDR3 is TGTGCCAGCAGCCTCAGGGGTATGAACACTGAAGCTTTCTTT. Translating gives CASSLRGMNTEAFF.